This TCR beta chain was profiled in a study of T-cell memory formation after mild COVID-19. Study results and limitations: The study found contracting CD4+ clones mainly in CM and EM and contracting CD8+ clones in EMRA.

This clonotype occurred a few times. The antigen is unknown. From the 5' RACE reads, TCRdb called clonotypes with MiXCR, one entry per CDR3 protein. The profile covers 150,000 to 200,000 distinct CDR3 sequences, with roughly 15% appearing a single time and approximately 14% taken by the ten largest. V dropped 0 bases and J dropped 0 bases, with 15 bases sitting between them. The CDR3 contains 19 residues. The V gene's germline CDR1 is LGHNA and CDR2 YSLEER. Source material: PBMCs or a T cell subset sorted from them (not recorded which). The receptor's source is an adult woman who had mild COVID-19 (a few samples of this study predate the infection). Cell type and time point are not known. The rearrangement links TRBV4-3 to TRBJ1-6; TRBD1 might be the D (5 bases). In DNA form, the CDR3 reads TGCGCCAGCAGCCAAGATCCCAGTGGGGGTAGCTCCTATAATTCACCCCTCCACTTT. It codes for CASSQDPSGGSSYNSPLHF.